Here is one T cell receptor (beta chain) with its context. The data belong to a study of blood T cell repertoires in COVID-19. At the level of the study: The United States, Italy and Spain supplied acute and convalescent COVID-19 samples.

All enrollees were about 18 to 90 years old and from roughly 26 US areas. Participants had their cohort set by participant-reported clinical history. The table came from immunoSEQ multiplex PCR; TCRdb's copy has only in-frame clones and leaves some out. The sample contains about 440,000 clones, about 85% of which appear only once. Germline values: CDR1 LGHNT, CDR2 FRNRAP. Trimming pared 9 bases from V and 6 bases from J, leaving 15 bases between. There are 13 residues in the CDR3. The chain recombines TRBV12-5 with TRBJ2-4; D perhaps matches TRBD2 (5 bases). Sequencing was carried out using PBMCs or T cells enriched from blood (not recorded which). The sequence derives from a woman younger than 30 with acute COVID-19. The CDR3: CASARGSGNIQYF. The CDR3 bases are TGTGCTAGCGCTCGGGGAAGTGGAAACATTCAGTACTTC.